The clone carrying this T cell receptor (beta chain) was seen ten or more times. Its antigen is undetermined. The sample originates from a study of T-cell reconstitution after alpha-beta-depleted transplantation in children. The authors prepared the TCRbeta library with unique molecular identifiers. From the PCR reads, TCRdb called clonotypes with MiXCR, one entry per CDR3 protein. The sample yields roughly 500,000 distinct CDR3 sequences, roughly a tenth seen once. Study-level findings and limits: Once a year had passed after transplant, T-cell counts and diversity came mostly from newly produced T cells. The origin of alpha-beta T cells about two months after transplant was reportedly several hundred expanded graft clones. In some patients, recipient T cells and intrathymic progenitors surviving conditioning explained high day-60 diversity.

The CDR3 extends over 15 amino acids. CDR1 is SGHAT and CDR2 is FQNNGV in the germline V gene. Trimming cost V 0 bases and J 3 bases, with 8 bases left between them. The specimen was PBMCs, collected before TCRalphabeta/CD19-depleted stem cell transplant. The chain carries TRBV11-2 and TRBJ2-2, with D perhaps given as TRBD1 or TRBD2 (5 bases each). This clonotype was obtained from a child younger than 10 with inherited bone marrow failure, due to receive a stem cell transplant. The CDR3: CASSLDPGHTGELFF. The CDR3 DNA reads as TGTGCCAGCAGCTTAGATCCGGGACACACCGGGGAGCTGTTTTTT.